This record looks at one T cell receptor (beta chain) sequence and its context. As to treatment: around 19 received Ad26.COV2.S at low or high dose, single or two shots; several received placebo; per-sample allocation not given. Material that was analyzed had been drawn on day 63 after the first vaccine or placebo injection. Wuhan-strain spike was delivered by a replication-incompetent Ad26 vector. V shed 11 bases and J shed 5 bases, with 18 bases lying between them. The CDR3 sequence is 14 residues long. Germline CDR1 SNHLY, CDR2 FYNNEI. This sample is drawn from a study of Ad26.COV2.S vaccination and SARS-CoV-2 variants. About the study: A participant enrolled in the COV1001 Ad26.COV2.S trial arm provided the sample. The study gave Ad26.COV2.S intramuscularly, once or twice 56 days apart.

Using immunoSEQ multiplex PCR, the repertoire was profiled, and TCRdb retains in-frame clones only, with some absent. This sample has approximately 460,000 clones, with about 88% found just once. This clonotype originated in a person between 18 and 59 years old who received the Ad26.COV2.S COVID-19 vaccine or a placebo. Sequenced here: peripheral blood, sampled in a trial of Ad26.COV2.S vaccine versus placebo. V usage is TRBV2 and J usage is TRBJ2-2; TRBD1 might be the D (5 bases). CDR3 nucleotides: TGTGCCGCAGCCGGGCAGGGATGGACCGGGGAGCTGTTTTTT. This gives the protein CAAAGQGWTGELFF.